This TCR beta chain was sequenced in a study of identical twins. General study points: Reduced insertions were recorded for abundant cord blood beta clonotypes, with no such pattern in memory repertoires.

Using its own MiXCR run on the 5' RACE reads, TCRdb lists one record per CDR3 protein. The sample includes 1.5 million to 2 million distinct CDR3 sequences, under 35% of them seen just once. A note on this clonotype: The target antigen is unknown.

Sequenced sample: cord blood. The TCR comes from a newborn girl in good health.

The CDR3 reads CASSQDWLAISYEQYF. In DNA form, the CDR3 reads TGTGCCAGCAGCCAAGATTGGCTAGCGATCTCCTACGAGCAGTACTTC. The rearrangement links TRBV3-1 to TRBJ2-7; perhaps TRBD2 as D (6 bases). CDR1 is LGHDT and CDR2 is YNNKEL in the germline V gene (reference sequence). CDR3 length: 16 amino acids. V was pared by 0 bases and J by 0 bases, with 12 bases between.